The entry below describes one TCR beta chain. Its antigen is currently unknown. The data were produced by immunoSEQ multiplex PCR, yet TCRdb's version contains in-frame clones alone and is incomplete. In the table there are over 30,000 clones, around nine tenths of which are singletons. These data originate in a study of T cells in localized non-small cell lung cancer. General study points: A raised T cell density in blood coincided with lengthier overall survival. Uninvolved adjacent lung had higher T cell clonality than tumor and all other tissues. In adjacent lung appeared a median around 55 of the top 100 tumor clones.

V gave up 3 bases and J gave up 1 base, with 10 bases separating them. This CDR3 is 14 amino acids long. Germline V gives CDR1 SGHRS, CDR2 YFSETQ. This chain joins TRBV5-1 and TRBJ2-5; D is undetermined. The sequence derives from a woman aged 35 to 70 with stage I lung adenocarcinoma. Sequenced material: peripheral blood, taken before any cancer treatment. The CDR3 protein is CASSSLQSQETQYF. The CDR3 DNA reads TGCGCCAGCAGCTCCTTACAAAGCCAAGAGACCCAGTACTTC.